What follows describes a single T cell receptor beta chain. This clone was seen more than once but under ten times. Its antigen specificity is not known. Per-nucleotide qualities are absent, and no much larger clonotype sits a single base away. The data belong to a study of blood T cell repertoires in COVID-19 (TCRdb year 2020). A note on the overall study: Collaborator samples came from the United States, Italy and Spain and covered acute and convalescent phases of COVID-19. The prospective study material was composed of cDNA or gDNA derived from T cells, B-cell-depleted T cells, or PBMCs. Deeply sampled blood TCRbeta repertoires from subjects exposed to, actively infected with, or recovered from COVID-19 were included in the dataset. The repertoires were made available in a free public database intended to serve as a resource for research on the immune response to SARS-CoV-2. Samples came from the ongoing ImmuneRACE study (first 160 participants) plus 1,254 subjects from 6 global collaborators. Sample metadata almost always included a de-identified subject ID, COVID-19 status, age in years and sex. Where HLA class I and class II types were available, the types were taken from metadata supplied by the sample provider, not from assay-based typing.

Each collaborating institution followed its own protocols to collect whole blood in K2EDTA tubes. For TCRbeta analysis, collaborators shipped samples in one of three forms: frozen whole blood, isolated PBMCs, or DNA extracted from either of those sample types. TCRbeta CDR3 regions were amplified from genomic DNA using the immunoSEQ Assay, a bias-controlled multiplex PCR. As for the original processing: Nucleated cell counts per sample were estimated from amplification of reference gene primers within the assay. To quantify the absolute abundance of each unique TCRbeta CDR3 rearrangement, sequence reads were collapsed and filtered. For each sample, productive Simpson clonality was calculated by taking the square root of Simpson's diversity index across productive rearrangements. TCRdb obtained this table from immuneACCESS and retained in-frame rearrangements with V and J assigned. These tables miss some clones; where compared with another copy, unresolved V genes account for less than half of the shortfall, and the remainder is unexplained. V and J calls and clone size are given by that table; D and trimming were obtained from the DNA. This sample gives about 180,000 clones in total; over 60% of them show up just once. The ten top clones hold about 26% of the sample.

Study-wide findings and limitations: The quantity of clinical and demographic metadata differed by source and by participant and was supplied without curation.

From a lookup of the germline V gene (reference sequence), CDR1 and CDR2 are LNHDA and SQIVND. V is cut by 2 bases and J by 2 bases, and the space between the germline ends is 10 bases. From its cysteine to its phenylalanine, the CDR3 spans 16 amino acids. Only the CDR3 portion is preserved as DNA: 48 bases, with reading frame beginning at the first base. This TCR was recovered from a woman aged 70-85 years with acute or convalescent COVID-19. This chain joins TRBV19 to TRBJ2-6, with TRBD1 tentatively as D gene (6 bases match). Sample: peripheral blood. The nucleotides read TGTGCCAGTAGTATAACAGGGAACCCTGGGGCCAACGTCCTGACTTTC. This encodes CASSITGNPGANVLTF. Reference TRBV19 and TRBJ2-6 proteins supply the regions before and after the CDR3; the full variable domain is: DGGITQSPKYLFRKEGQNVTLSCEQNLNHDAMYWYRQDPGQGLRLIYYSQIVNDFQKGDIAEGYSVSREKKESFPLTVTSAQKNPTAFYLCASSITGNPGANVLTFGAGSRLTVL.